This T cell receptor (beta chain) was identified in a study of blood T cell repertoires in COVID-19. Whole-study context: PBMCs, B-cell-depleted T cells, or T cells were the source of the cDNA or gDNA that made up the material.

Original processing notes: Amplifying reference gene primers gave estimates of nucleated cell counts. Sequenced by immunoSEQ multiplex PCR; TCRdb stores in-frame clones only, minus some. The D gene and trimming were derived from the DNA, and the V and J assignments and clone size from that table. This sample has 300,000 or so clones, with about 91% found just once. The CDR3 loop spans 15 amino acids. The germline V and J ends were trimmed by 5 bases and 7 bases, with 17 bases remaining between them. CDR1 and CDR2 (germline): SGHNT, YENEEA. V is TRBV11-3 and J is TRBJ2-2, with D possibly TRBD2 on 5 matching bases. This receptor was identified in a woman under 40 who had recovered from COVID-19. The sample comprised peripheral blood. The CDR3 nucleotides read TGTGCCAGCAGCCTGGAGGTGGGGATCGGCGGGGAGCTGTTTTTT. Protein sequence: CASSLEVGIGGELFF.